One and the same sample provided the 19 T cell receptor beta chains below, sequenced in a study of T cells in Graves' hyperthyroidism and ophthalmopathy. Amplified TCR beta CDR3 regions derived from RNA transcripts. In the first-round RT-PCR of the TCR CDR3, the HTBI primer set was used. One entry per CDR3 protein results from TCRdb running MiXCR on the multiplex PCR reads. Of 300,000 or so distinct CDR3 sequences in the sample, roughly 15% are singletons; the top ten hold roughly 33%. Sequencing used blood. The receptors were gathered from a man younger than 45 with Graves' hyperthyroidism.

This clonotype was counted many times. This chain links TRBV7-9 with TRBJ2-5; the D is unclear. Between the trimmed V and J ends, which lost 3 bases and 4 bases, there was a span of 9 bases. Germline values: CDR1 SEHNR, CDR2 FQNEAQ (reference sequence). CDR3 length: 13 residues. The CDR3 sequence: CASSFVSGETQYF. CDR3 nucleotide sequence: TGTGCCAGCAGCTTCGTCAGTGGAGAGACCCAGTACTTC.

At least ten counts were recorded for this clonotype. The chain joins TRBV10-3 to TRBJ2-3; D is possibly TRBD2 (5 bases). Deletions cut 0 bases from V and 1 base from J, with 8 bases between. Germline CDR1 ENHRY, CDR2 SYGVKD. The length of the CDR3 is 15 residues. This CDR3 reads CAISESPGGTDTQYF. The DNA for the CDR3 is TGTGCCATCAGTGAGTCCCCCGGGGGCACAGATACGCAGTATTTT.

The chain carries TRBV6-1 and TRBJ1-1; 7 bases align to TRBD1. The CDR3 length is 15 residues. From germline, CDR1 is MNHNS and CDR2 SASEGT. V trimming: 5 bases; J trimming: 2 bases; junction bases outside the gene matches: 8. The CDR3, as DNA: TGTGCCAGCAGTAAGCGACAGGGAATAAACACTGAAGCTTTCTTT. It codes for CASSKRQGINTEAFF.

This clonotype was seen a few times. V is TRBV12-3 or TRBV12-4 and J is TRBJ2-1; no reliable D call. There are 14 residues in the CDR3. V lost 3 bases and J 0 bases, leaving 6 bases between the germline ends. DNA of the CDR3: TGTGCCAGCAGTTTGAGTGCCTCCTACAATGAGCAGTTCTTC. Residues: CASSLSASYNEQFF.

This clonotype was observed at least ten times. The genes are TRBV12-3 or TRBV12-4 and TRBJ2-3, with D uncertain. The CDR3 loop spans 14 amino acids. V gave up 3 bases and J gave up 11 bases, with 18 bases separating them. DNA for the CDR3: TGTGCCAGCAGTTTTGTCGCCCCCCAAGTGGAGCAGTATTTT. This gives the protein CASSFVAPQVEQYF.

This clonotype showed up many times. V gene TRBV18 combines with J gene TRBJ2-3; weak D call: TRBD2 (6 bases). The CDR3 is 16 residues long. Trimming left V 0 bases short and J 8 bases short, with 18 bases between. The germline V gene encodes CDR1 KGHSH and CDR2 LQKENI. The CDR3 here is CASSPPAGSGGGTQYF. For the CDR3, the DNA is TGTGCCAGCTCACCACCAGCCGGGAGCGGTGGGGGTACGCAGTATTTT.

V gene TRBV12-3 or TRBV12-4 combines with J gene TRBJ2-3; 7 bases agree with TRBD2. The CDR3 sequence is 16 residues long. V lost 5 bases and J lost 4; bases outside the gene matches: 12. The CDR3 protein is CASSPGLAVEADTQYF. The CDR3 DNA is TGTGCCAGCAGTCCAGGGCTAGCGGTGGAGGCAGATACGCAGTATTTT.

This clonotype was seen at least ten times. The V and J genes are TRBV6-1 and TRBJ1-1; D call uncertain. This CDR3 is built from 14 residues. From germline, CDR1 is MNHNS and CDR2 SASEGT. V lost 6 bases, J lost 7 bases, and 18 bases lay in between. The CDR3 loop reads CASRGSHQLGEAFF. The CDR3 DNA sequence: TGTGCCAGCAGGGGTAGTCACCAATTGGGTGAAGCTTTCTTT.

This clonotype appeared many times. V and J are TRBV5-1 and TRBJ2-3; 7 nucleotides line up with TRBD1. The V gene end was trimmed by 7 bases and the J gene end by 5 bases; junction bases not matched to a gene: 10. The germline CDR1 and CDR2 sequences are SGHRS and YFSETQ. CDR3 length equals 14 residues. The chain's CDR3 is CASHAQGKEDTQYF. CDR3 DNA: TGCGCCAGCCATGCACAGGGGAAAGAAGATACGCAGTATTTT.

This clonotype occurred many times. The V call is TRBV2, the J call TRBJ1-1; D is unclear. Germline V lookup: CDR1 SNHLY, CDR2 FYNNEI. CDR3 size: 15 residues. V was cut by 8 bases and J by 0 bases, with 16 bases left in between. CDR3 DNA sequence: TGTGCCAGCCTCAAAGGGCCAGCGATGAACACTGAAGCTTTCTTT. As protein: CASLKGPAMNTEAFF.

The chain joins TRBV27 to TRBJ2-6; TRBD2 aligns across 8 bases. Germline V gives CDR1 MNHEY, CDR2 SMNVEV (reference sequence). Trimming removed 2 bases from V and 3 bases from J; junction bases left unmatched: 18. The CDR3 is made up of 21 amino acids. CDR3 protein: CASSLEGTTGGFLRGANVLTF. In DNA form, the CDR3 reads TGTGCCAGCAGTTTAGAGGGAACCACGGGAGGGTTTTTACGTGGGGCCAACGTCCTGACTTTC.

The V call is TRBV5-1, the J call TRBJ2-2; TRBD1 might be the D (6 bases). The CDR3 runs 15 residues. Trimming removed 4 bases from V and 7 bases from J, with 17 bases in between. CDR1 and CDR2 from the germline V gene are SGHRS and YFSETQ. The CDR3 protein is CASSNGRGKSGELFF. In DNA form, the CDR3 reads TGCGCCAGCAGCAACGGCAGGGGAAAGAGCGGGGAGCTGTTTTTT.

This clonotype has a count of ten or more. The CDR3 is CASQSQGGTEAFF. In DNA, the CDR3 is TGTGCCAGCCAATCGCAGGGTGGTACTGAAGCTTTCTTT. The V and J genes are TRBV7-9 and TRBJ1-1; tentatively, D is TRBD1 (5 bases). The germline gives CDR1 SEHNR, CDR2 FQNEAQ (reference sequence). This CDR3 is 13 amino acids long. Trimming took 8 bases from V and 5 from J, leaving 15 bases between them.

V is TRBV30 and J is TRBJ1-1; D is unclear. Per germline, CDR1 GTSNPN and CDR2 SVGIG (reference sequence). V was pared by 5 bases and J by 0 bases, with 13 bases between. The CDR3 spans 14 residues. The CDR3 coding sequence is TGTGCCTGGGCCAAGAGGGAAATGAACACTGAAGCTTTCTTT. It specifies CAWAKREMNTEAFF.

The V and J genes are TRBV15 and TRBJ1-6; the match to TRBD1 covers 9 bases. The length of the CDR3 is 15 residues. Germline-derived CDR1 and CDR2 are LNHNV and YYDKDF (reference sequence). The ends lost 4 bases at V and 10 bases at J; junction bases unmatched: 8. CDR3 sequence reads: CATSTDTGGRSPLHF. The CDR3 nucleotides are TGTGCCACCAGCACCGATACAGGGGGCAGGTCACCCCTCCACTTT.

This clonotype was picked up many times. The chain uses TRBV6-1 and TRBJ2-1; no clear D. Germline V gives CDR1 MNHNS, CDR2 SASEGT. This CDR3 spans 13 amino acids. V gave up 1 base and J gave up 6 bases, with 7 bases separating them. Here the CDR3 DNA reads TGTGCCAGCAGTGAAGGGGTGGGCAATGAGCAGTTCTTC. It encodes CASSEGVGNEQFF.

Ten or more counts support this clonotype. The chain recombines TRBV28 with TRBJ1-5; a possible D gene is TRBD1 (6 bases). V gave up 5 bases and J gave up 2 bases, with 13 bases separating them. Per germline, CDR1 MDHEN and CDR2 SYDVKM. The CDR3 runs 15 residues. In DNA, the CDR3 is TGTGCCAGCAGTGGGGGCGGGGGTGGCAATCAGCCCCAGCATTTT. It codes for CASSGGGGGNQPQHF.

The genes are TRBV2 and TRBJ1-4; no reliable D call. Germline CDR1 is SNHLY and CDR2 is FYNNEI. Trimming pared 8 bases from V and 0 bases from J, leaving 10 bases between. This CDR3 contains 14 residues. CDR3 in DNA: TGTGCCAGCCAATCAGTCACAACTAATGAAAAACTGTTTTTT. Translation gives CASQSVTTNEKLFF.

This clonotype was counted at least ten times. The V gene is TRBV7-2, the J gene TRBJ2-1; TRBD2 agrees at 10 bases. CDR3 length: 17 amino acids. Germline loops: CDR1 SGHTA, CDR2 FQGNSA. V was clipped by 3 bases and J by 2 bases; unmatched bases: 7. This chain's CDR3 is CASSFGLAGVPYNEQFF. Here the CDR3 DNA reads TGTGCCAGCAGCTTTGGGCTAGCGGGAGTCCCCTACAATGAGCAGTTCTTC.